This T cell receptor beta chain is from a study of patients and donors after allogeneic stem cell transplantation. The germline CDR1 and CDR2 sequences are SGHNT and YYREEE (reference sequence). V lost 3 bases and J lost 9; bases outside the gene matches: 4. CDR3 size: 13 residues. Each CDR3 protein is one row after TCRdb ran MiXCR on the RT-PCR reads. Here the sample spans about a million distinct CDR3 sequences, about 20% being singletons. The specimen sequenced was blood, either unsorted or a sorted T cell fraction (not recorded which). The source of this sequence is a human donor who was either an allogeneic HSCT recipient or a stem cell or donor lymphocyte infusion donor (not recorded which). It is not recorded whose cells these are; they may come from a transplant donor. The V gene is TRBV5-4, the J gene TRBJ2-1, with TRBD1 matching 9 bases. The CDR3 reads CASSWDRVAEQFF. As DNA, the CDR3 is TGTGCCAGCAGCTGGGACAGGGTGGCTGAGCAGTTCTTC.